The sequence of this TCR beta chain was determined in a study of T cells in Graves' hyperthyroidism and ophthalmopathy. What was amplified from RNA transcripts were TCR beta CDR3 regions. HTBI primers were the set used in a first-round RT-PCR of the TCR CDR3. TCRdb re-called the multiplex PCR reads with MiXCR, one entry per CDR3 protein. The repertoire has 550,000 to 800,000 distinct CDR3 sequences, 17% of them found once; the top ten carry around 15%. This clonotype was seen only a few times. Antigen: not known. V lost 1 base, J lost 2 bases, and 7 bases stayed unmatched. The CDR3 spans 16 residues. The germline V gene has CDR1 LGHNA and CDR2 YSLEER. Findings of the study overall: The model anticipated ophthalmopathy a median about six months pre-onset. Peripheral blood also featured most of the thyroid clonotypes expanded above 0.001.

V usage is TRBV4-3 and J usage is TRBJ2-7; 8 bases are a match to TRBD2. The source is a man aged 50-59 years with Graves' hyperthyroidism. The sample taken for sequencing was blood. The CDR3 region is CASSQAYTSGAYEQYF. For the CDR3, the DNA is TGCGCCAGCAGCCAAGCTTACACTAGCGGAGCCTACGAGCAGTACTTC.